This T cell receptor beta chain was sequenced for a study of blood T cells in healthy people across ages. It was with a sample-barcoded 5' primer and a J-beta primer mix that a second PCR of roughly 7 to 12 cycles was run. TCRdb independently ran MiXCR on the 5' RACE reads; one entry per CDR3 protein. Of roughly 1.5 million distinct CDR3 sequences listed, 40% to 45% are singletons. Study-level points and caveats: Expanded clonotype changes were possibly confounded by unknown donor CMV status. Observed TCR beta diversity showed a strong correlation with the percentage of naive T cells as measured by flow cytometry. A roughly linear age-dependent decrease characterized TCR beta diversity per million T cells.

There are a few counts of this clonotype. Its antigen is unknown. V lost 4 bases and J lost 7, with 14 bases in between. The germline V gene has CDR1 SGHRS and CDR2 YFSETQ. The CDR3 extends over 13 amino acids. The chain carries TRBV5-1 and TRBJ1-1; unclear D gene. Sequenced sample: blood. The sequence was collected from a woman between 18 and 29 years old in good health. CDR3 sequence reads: CASSTIGVDEAFF. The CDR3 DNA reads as TGCGCCAGCAGCACTATCGGGGTCGATGAAGCTTTCTTT.